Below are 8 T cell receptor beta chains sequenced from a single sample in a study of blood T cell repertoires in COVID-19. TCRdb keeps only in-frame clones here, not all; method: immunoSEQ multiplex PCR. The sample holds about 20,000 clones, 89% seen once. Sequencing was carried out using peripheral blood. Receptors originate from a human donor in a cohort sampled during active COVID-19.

In DNA, the CDR3 is TGTGCCAGCAGCCTGGGACTAGCCGGGGAGCTGTTTTTT. Translated: CASSLGLAGELFF. The chain recombines TRBV7-3 with TRBJ2-2; TRBD2 agrees at 8 bases. Germline-derived CDR1 and CDR2 are SGHTA and FQGTGA. The CDR3 runs 13 residues. J was trimmed by 6 bases and V by 5 bases; bases with no gene match: 2.

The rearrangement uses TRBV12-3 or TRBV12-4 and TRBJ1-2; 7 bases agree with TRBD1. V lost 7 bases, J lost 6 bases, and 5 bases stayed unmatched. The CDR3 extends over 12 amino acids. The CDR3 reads CASTAGGNGYTF. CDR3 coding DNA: TGTGCCAGCACCGCAGGGGGAAATGGCTACACCTTC.

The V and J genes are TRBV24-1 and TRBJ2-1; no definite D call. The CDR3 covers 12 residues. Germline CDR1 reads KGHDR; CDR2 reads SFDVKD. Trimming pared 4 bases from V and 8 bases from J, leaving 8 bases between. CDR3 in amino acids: CATSDLSHEQFF. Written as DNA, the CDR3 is TGTGCCACCAGTGACCTGAGCCATGAGCAGTTCTTC.

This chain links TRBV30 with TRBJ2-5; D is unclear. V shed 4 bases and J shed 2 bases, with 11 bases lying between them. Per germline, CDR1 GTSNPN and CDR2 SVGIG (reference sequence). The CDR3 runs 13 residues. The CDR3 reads CAWTHALQETQYF. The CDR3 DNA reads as TGTGCCTGGACCCACGCACTTCAAGAGACCCAGTACTTC.

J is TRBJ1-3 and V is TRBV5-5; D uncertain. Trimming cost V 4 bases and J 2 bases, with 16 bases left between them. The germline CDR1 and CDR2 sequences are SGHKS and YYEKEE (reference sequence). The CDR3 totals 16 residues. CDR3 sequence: CASSLLSHPPGNTIYF. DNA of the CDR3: TGTGCCAGCAGCCTTCTATCTCACCCACCTGGAAACACCATATATTTT.

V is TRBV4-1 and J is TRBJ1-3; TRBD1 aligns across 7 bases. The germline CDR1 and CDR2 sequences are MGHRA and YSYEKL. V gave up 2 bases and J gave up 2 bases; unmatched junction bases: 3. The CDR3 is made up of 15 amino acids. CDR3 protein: CASSQLDRAGNTIYF. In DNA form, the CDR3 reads TGCGCCAGCAGCCAACTCGACAGGGCTGGAAACACCATATATTTT.

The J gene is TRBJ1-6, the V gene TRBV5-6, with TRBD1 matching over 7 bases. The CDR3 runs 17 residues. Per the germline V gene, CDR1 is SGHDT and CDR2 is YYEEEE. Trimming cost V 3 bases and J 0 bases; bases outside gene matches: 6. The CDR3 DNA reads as TGTGCCAGCAGCTGGGGACAGTCGAGCTCCTATAATTCACCCCTCCACTTT. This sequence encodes CASSWGQSSSYNSPLHF.

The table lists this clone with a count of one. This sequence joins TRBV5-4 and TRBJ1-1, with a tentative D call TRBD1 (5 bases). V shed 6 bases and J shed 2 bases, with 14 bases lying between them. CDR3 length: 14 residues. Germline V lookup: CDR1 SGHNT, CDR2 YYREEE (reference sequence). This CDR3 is CASTLGAANTEAFF. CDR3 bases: TGTGCCAGCACCCTTGGGGCAGCCAACACTGAAGCTTTCTTT. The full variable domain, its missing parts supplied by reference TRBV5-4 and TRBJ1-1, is ETGVTQSPTHLIKTRGQQVTLRCSSQSGHNTVSWYQQALGQGPQFIFQYYREEENGRGNFPPRFSGLQFPNYSSELNVNALELDDSALYLCASTLGAANTEAFFGQGTRLTVV.